In its sample, the clone carrying this TCR beta chain was seen once. Its specificity is not known. The data were taken from a study of response to subunit inactivated influenza vaccine. Notes on the study in general: The authors suggested that few new T cells are recruited per seasonal influenza vaccination.

TCRdb independently ran MiXCR on the RT-PCR reads; one entry per CDR3 protein. The table shows about 780,000 distinct CDR3 sequences, with around 20% occurring only once. The length of the CDR3 is 15 residues. J lost 3 bases, V lost 7 bases, and 8 bases had no gene match. Germline assignment: CDR1 SEHNR and CDR2 FQNEAQ (reference sequence). The clonotype originates from a man aged 45-65 years who received an inactivated influenza vaccine. The sample was PBMCs from blood, taken roughly 5 days after vaccination. This rearrangement joins TRBV7-9 to TRBJ2-2; 7 positions match TRBD2. CDR3 nucleotides: TGTGCCAGCAACGGACGGGGAGGGCACACCGGGGAGCTGTTTTTT. This gives the protein CASNGRGGHTGELFF.